This T cell receptor (beta chain) was recorded in a study of blood T cell repertoires in COVID-19 (dated by TCRdb to 2018 to 2021). Some background on the complete study: Samples covering the acute and convalescent phases of COVID-19 were provided by collaborators in the United States, Italy and Spain. The prospective study material was composed of cDNA or gDNA derived from T cells, B-cell-depleted T cells, or PBMCs. Subjects who had been exposed to COVID-19, were actively infected with it, or had recovered from it provided the deeply sampled blood TCRbeta repertoires that made up the dataset. The repertoires were released in a freely available public database intended as a resource for research on the immune response to SARS-CoV-2. Samples were obtained from the ongoing ImmuneRACE study (first 160 participants) and from over a thousand subjects provided by 6 global collaborators. Sample metadata almost always included a de-identified subject ID, COVID-19 status, age in years and sex. Where HLA class I and class II types were available, the types were taken from metadata supplied by the sample provider, not from assay-based typing.

General conclusions and limits of the study: How much clinical and demographic metadata was included differed by source and by participant, and the metadata was provided uncurated.

One collaborating source in Seattle enrolled patients during active infection and followed them longitudinally through the course of disease. Whole blood was collected in K2EDTA tubes by collaborating institutions according to the institutions' own protocols. For TCRbeta analysis, collaborators shipped samples in one of three forms: frozen whole blood, isolated PBMCs, or DNA extracted from either of those sample types. V trim: 3 bases; J trim: 6 bases; unmatched bases: 3. Including cysteine and phenylalanine, the CDR3 has 13 amino acids. The entry retains the CDR3 DNA only, 39 bases that are in frame from base 1. CDR1 GTSNPN and CDR2 SVGIG were looked up in the germline V gene (reference sequence). The sample holds a few counts of this clone. It lacks a known antigen. Base qualities were left out, and no much larger clone turns up one base away. The immunoSEQ Assay, a bias-controlled multiplex PCR, was used to amplify TCRbeta CDR3 regions from genomic DNA. In the source study's methods: Within the assay, amplification of reference gene primers was used to estimate how many nucleated cells each sample contained. To quantify the absolute abundance of each unique TCRbeta CDR3 rearrangement, sequence reads were collapsed and filtered. For each sample, productive Simpson clonality was calculated by taking the square root of Simpson's diversity index across productive rearrangements. TCRdb obtained this table from immuneACCESS and retained in-frame rearrangements with V and J assigned. These tables miss some clones; where compared with another copy, unresolved V genes account for less than half of the shortfall, and the remainder is unexplained. V and J calls plus clone size are reproduced from that table; the DNA served to infer D and trimming. The sample data list some 200,000 clones, and roughly 89% of these were observed just once. The ten most abundant clones make up 9.5% to 15% of the sample.

This receptor was obtained from a woman in her 70s with COVID-19, enrolled during active disease. The source material was peripheral blood. The V and J segments used are TRBV30 and TRBJ2-2; 8 bases in the junction line up with TRBD1. The CDR3 protein sequence reads: CAWRRQGSGELFF. The bases are TGTGCCTGGAGAAGACAGGGGTCCGGGGAGCTGTTTTTT.